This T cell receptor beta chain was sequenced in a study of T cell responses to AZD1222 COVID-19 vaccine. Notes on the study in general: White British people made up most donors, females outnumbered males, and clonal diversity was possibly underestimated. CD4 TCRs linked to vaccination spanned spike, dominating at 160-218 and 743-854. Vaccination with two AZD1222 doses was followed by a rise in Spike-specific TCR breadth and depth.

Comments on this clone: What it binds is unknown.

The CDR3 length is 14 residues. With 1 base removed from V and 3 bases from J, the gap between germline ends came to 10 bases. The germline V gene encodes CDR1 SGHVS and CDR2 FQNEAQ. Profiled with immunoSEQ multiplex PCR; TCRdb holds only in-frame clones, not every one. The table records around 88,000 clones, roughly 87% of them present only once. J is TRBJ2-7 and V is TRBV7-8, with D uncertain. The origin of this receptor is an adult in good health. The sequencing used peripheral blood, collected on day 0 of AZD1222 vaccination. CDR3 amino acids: CASSLVGGNYEQYF. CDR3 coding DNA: TGTGCCAGCAGCTTAGTCGGCGGAAACTACGAGCAGTACTTC. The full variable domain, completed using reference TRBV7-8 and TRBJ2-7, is GAGVSQSPRYKVAKRGQDVALRCDPISGHVSLFWYQQALGQGPEFLTYFQNEAQLDKSGLPSDRFFAERPEGSVSTLKIQRTQQEDSAVYLCASSLVGGNYEQYFGPGTRLTVT.